Listed below are T cell receptor beta chains from one sample, sequenced in a study of blood T cells in healthy people across ages. TCRdb re-called the 5' RACE reads with MiXCR, one entry per CDR3 protein. The sample holds about 940,000 distinct CDR3 sequences, about 44% seen once. What was sequenced was blood. These TCRs come from a man aged 25 to 40 in good health. Each CDR3 is given without its conserved first and last residue. Fields, in order: J gene, D gene, V gene, clone size, CDR3 protein. A D gene is named only where the DNA matches it firmly. Clone sizes are given selectively: once, few, many, or a class where the clone is expanded.

j_gene: TRBJ1-5; d_gene: .; v_gene: TRBV30; abundance: .; CDR3aa: AWGTQSHQPQH
j_gene: TRBJ1-6; d_gene: .; v_gene: TRBV20-1; abundance: few; CDR3aa: SARENPSSPLH
j_gene: TRBJ2-1; d_gene: .; v_gene: TRBV3-1; abundance: .; CDR3aa: ASSQEDHEQF
j_gene: TRBJ2-2; d_gene: TRBD1; v_gene: TRBV4-1; abundance: .; CDR3aa: ASSLRDRVGTGELF
j_gene: TRBJ1-1; d_gene: .; v_gene: TRBV4-1; abundance: .; CDR3aa: ASRPVGGTGEAF
j_gene: TRBJ2-1; d_gene: .; v_gene: TRBV6-5; abundance: few; CDR3aa: ASTGGRSYNEQF
j_gene: TRBJ1-2; d_gene: TRBD1; v_gene: TRBV4-1; abundance: few; CDR3aa: ASSQGDRDDGYT
j_gene: TRBJ1-5; d_gene: TRBD1; v_gene: TRBV6-5; abundance: .; CDR3aa: ARPQEGALGQPQH
j_gene: TRBJ2-7; d_gene: .; v_gene: TRBV6-2/TRBV6-3; abundance: few; CDR3aa: ASSYTGGDLSYEQY
j_gene: TRBJ2-5; d_gene: .; v_gene: TRBV4-3; abundance: .; CDR3aa: ASSQVGSGETQY
j_gene: TRBJ1-4; d_gene: .; v_gene: TRBV12-3/TRBV12-4; abundance: .; CDR3aa: ASSLREGFEKLF
j_gene: TRBJ2-2; d_gene: .; v_gene: TRBV11-1; abundance: .; CDR3aa: ASSSKTGFNTGELF
j_gene: TRBJ2-7; d_gene: TRBD2; v_gene: TRBV3-1; abundance: .; CDR3aa: ASSRQSGGRNEQY
j_gene: TRBJ2-1; d_gene: TRBD1; v_gene: TRBV6-2/TRBV6-3; abundance: few; CDR3aa: ASTPFSDRGYEQF
j_gene: TRBJ2-7; d_gene: TRBD2; v_gene: TRBV4-1; abundance: many; CDR3aa: ASSQGLAGYEQY
j_gene: TRBJ1-1; d_gene: .; v_gene: TRBV4-1; abundance: few; CDR3aa: ASSQGRSPTYTEAF
j_gene: TRBJ2-7; d_gene: .; v_gene: TRBV7-9; abundance: .; CDR3aa: ASSPVTSYEQY
j_gene: TRBJ2-1; d_gene: .; v_gene: TRBV7-7; abundance: .; CDR3aa: ASSLEGGNADEQF
j_gene: TRBJ2-7; d_gene: TRBD1; v_gene: TRBV12-3/TRBV12-4; abundance: few; CDR3aa: ASSYPRDRDNEQY
j_gene: TRBJ2-7; d_gene: .; v_gene: TRBV3-1; abundance: .; CDR3aa: ASSLSGDPYEQY
j_gene: TRBJ2-7; d_gene: .; v_gene: TRBV27; abundance: .; CDR3aa: ASSLPRQAHSYEQY
j_gene: TRBJ2-3; d_gene: TRBD2; v_gene: TRBV6-2/TRBV6-3; abundance: .; CDR3aa: ASSYRRGLRSDTQY
j_gene: .; d_gene: .; v_gene: TRBV5-1; abundance: once; CDR3aa: ASSSTSDYEQY
j_gene: TRBJ2-7; d_gene: TRBD1; v_gene: TRBV30; abundance: .; CDR3aa: AWDRGSYEQY
j_gene: TRBJ1-1; d_gene: .; v_gene: TRBV4-2; abundance: few; CDR3aa: ASSQDRSRGSSPTEAF
j_gene: TRBJ2-7; d_gene: .; v_gene: TRBV7-2; abundance: few; CDR3aa: ASSLALESGYEQY
j_gene: .; d_gene: TRBD1; v_gene: TRBV29-1; abundance: few; CDR3aa: SVEVGGGEQY
j_gene: TRBJ2-1; d_gene: .; v_gene: TRBV29-1; abundance: .; CDR3aa: SGVRYNEQF
j_gene: TRBJ2-1; d_gene: .; v_gene: TRBV6-6; abundance: .; CDR3aa: ASRSPPHDYEQF
j_gene: TRBJ2-2; d_gene: .; v_gene: TRBV5-1; abundance: once; CDR3aa: ASSLVEGLYTGELF
j_gene: TRBJ1-4; d_gene: TRBD1; v_gene: TRBV27; abundance: .; CDR3aa: ASSLGDRDEKLF
j_gene: TRBJ1-1; d_gene: .; v_gene: TRBV6-5; abundance: .; CDR3aa: ASSYSNPGRNTEAF
j_gene: TRBJ2-7; d_gene: .; v_gene: TRBV6-1; abundance: .; CDR3aa: TSSEPGTYEQY